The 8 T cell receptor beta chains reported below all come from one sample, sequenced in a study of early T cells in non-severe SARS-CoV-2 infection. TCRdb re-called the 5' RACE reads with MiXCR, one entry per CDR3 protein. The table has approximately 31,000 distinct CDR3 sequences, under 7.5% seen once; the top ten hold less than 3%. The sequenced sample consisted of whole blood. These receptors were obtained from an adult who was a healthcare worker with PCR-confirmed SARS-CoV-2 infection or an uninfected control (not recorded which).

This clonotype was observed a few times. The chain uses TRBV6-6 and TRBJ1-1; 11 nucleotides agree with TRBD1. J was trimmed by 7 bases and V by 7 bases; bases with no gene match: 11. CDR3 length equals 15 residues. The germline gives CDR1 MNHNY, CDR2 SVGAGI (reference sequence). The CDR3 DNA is TGTGCCAGCACCCTCGATGGGACAGGGGGAGGTGAAGCTTTCTTT. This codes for CASTLDGTGGGEAFF.

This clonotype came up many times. CDR3 amino acids: CASSQDRASGAYNEQFF. The CDR3 region has the DNA TGCGCCAGCAGCCAAGATCGGGCTAGCGGGGCCTACAATGAGCAGTTCTTC. V gene TRBV4-3 combines with J gene TRBJ2-1; 9 bases match TRBD2. In germline, CDR1 is LGHNA, CDR2 YSLEER. This CDR3 region has 17 residues. J gave up 2 bases and V 0 bases, and 5 bases lay outside the gene matches.

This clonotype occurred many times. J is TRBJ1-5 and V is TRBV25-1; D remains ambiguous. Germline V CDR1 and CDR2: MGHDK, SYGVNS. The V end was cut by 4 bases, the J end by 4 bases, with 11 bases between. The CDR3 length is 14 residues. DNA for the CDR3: TGTGCCAGCAGTGGTTCTCAATTAAATCAGCCCCAGCATTTT. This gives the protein CASSGSQLNQPQHF.

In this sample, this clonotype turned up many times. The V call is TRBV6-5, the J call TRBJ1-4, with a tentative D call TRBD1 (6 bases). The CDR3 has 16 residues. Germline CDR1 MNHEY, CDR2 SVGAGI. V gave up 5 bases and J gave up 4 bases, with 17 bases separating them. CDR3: CASSRKQGSFNEKLFF. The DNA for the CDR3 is TGTGCCAGCAGTCGGAAACAGGGCAGTTTTAATGAAAAACTGTTTTTT.

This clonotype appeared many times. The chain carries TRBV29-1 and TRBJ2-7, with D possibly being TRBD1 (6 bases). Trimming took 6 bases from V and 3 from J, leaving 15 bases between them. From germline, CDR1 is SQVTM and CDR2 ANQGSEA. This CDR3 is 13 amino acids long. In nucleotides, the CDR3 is TGCAGCGTCCTCAGGGGAACGGGCTACGAGCAGTACTTC. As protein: CSVLRGTGYEQYF.

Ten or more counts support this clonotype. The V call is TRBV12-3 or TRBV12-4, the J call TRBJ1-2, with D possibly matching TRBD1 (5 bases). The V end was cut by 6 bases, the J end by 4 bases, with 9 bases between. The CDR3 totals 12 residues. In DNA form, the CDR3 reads TGTGCCAGCAGCAAAGGGGTCTATGGCTACACCTTC. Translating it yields CASSKGVYGYTF.

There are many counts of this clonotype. The CDR3 DNA follows: TGTGCCAGCAGCGGGCACAGGGGGCTTCGCGAGCAGTACTTC. It encodes CASSGHRGLREQYF. The chain uses TRBV7-6 and TRBJ2-7, with 9 bases fitting TRBD1. The CDR3 spans 14 residues. The germline CDR1 and CDR2 sequences are SGHVS and FNYEAQ. The junction had 8 bases not matched to a gene; V was cut back by 5 bases and J by 6 bases.

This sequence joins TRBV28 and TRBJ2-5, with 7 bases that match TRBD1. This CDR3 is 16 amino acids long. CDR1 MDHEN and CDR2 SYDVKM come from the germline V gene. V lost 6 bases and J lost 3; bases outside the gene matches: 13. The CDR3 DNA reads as TGTGCCAGCAGCCTCGACAGGGCGTGGGGTGAAGAGACCCAGTACTTC. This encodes CASSLDRAWGEETQYF.